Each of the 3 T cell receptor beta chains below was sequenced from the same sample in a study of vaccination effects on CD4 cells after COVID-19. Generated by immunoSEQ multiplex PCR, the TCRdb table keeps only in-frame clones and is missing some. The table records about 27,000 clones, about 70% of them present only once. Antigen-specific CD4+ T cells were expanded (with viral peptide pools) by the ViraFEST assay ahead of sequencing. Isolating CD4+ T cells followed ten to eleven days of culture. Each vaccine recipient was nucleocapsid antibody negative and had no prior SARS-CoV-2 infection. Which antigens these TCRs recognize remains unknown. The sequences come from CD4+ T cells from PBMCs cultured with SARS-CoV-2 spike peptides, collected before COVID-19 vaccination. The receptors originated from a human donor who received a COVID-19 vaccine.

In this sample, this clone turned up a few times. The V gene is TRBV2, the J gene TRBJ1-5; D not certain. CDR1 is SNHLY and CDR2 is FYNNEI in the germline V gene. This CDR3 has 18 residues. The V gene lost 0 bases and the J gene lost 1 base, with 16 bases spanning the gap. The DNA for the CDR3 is TGTGCCAGCAGTGAAGCCGGATTTTTGGCGGTAAGCAATCAGCCCCAGCATTTT. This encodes CASSEAGFLAVSNQPQHF.

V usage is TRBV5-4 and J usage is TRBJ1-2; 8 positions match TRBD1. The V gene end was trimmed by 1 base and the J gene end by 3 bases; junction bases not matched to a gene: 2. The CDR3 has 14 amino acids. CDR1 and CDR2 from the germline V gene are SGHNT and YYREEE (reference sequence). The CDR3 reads CASSLQGADYGYTF. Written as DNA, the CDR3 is TGTGCCAGCAGCTTGCAGGGGGCAGACTATGGCTACACCTTC. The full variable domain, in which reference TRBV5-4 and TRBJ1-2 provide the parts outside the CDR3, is ETGVTQSPTHLIKTRGQQVTLRCSSQSGHNTVSWYQQALGQGPQFIFQYYREEENGRGNFPPRFSGLQFPNYSSELNVNALELDDSALYLCASSLQGADYGYTFGSGTRLTVV.

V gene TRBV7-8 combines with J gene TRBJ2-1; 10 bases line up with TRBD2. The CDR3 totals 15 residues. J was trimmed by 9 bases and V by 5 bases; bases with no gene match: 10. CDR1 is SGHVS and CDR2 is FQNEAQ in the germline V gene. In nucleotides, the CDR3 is TGTGCCAGCAGCGTTCTAGCGGGAGTTGAGGTTGAGCAGTTCTTC. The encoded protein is CASSVLAGVEVEQFF.